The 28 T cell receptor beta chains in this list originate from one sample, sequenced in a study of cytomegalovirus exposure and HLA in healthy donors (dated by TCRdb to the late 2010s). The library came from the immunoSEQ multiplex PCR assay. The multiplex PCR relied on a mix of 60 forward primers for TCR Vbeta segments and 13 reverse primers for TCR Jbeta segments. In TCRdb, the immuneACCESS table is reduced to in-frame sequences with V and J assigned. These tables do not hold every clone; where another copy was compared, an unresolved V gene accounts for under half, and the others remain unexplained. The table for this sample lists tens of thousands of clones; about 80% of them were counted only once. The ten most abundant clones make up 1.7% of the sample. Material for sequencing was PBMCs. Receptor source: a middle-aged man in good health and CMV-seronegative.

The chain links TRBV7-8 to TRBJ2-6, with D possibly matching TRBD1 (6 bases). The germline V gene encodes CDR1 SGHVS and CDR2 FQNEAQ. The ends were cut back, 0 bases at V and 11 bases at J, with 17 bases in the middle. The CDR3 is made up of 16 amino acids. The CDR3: CASSLAAPGESYVLTF. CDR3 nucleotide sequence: TGTGCCAGCAGCTTAGCGGCTCCAGGGGAGAGCTACGTCCTGACTTTC.

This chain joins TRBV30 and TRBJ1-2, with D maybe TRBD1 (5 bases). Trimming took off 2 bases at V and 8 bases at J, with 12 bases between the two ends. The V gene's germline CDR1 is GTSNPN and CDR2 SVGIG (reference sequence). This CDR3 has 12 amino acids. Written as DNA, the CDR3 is TGTGCCTGGAGTTCAGGGTCCTACGGCTACACCTTC. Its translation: CAWSSGSYGYTF. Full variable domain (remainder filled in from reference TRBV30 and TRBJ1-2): SQTIHQWPATLVQPVGSPLSLECTVEGTSNPNLYWYRQAAGRGLQLLFYSVGIGQISSEVPQNLSASRPQDRQFILSSKKLLLSDSGFYLCAWSSGSYGYTFGSGTRLTVV.

The chain's CDR3 is CASSEPGKSYGYTF. In DNA form, the CDR3 reads TGTGCCAGCAGTGAGCCGGGGAAGTCGTATGGCTACACCTTC. The gene calls are TRBV25-1 and TRBJ1-2, with D unresolved. Germline lookup yields CDR1 MGHDK and CDR2 SYGVNS. The CDR3 extends over 14 amino acids. Trimming stripped 3 bases from V and 5 bases from J, with 13 bases between.

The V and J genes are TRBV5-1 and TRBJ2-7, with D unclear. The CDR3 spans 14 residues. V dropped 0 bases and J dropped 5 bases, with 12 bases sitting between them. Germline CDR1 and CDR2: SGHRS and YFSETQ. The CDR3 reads CASSLAGGDHEQYV. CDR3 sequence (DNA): TGCGCCAGCAGCTTGGCCGGTGGAGACCACGAGCAGTACGTC.

The CDR3 nucleotides are TGTGCCAGCAGCTCGGGACAGAGATATGGCTACACCTTC. This translates into CASSSGQRYGYTF. The chain has TRBV5-4 and TRBJ1-2; 7 bases map to TRBD1. The CDR3 runs 13 residues. The germline V gene has CDR1 SGHNT and CDR2 YYREEE (reference sequence). The junction had 4 bases not matched to a gene; V was cut back by 3 bases and J by 5 bases.

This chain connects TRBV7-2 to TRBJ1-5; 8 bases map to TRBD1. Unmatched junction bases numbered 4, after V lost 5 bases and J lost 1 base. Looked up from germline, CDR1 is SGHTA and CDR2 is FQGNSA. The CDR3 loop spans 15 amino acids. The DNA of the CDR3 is TGTGCCAGCAGCAGAACAGGGGGGAGCAATCAGCCCCAGCATTTT. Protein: CASSRTGGSNQPQHF.

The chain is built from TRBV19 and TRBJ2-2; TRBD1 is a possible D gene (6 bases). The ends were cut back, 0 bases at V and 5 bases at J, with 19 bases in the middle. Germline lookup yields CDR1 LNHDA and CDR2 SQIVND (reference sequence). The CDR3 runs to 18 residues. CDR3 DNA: TGTGCCAGTAGTATAGATGTAAATCCCGGACAGCTAACCGGGGAGCTGTTTTTT. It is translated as CASSIDVNPGQLTGELFF.

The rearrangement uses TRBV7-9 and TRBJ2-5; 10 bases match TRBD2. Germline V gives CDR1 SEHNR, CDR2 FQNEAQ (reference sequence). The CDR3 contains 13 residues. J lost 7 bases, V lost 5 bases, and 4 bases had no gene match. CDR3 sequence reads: CASSPLAGGTQYF. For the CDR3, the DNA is TGTGCCAGCAGCCCGTTAGCGGGGGGGACCCAGTACTTC. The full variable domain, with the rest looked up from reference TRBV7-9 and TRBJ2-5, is DTGVSQNPRHKITKRGQNVTFRCDPISEHNRLYWYRQTLGQGPEFLTYFQNEAQLEKSRLLSDRFSAERPKGSFSTLEIQRTEQGDSAMYLCASSPLAGGTQYFGPGTRLLVL.

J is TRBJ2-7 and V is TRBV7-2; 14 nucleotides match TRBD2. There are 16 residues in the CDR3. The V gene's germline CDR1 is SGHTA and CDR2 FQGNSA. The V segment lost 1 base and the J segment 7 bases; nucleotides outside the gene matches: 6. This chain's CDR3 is CASSLGLAGGLGEQYF. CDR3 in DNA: TGTGCCAGCAGCTTAGGACTAGCGGGGGGGCTGGGGGAGCAGTACTTC.

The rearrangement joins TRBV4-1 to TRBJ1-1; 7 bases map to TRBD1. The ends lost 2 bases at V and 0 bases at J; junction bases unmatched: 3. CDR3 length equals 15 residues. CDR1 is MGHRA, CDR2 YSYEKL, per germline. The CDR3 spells CASSQTTGLNTEAFF. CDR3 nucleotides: TGCGCCAGCAGCCAAACGACAGGGTTGAACACTGAAGCTTTCTTT.

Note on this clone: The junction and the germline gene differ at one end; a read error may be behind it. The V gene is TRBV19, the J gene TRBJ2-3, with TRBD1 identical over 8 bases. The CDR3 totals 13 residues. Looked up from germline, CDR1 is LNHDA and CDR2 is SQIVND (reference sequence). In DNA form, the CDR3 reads TGTGCCAGTAGTATTAATGGACAGGGTGGAGTGGATTTT. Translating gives CASSINGQGGVDF.

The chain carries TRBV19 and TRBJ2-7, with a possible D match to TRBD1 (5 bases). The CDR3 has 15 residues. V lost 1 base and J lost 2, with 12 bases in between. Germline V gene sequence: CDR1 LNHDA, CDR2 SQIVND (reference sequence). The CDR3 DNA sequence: TGTGCCAGTAGTATAGGGCCCAGGGAACCCTACGAGCAGTACTTC. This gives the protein CASSIGPREPYEQYF. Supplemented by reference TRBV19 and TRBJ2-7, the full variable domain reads DGGITQSPKYLFRKEGQNVTLSCEQNLNHDAMYWYRQDPGQGLRLIYYSQIVNDFQKGDIAEGYSVSREKKESFPLTVTSAQKNPTAFYLCASSIGPREPYEQYFGPGTRLTVT.

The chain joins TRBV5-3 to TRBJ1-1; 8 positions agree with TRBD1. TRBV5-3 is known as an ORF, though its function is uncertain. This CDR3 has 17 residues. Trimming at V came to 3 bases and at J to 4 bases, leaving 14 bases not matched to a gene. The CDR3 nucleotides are TGTGCCAGAAGCTCCCATGATTACCAGGGGGCGGTCACTGAAGCTTTCTTT. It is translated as CARSSHDYQGAVTEAFF.

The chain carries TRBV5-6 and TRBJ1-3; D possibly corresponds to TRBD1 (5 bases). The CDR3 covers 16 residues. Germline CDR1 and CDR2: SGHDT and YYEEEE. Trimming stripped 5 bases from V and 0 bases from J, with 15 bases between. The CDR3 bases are TGTGCCAGCAGATTAGGGGCCCGTAGCTCTGGAAACACCATATATTTT. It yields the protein CASRLGARSSGNTIYF.

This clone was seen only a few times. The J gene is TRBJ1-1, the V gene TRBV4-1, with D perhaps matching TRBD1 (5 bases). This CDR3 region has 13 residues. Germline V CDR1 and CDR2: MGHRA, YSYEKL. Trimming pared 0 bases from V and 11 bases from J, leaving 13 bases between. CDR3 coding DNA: TGCGCCAGCAGCCAAGAACTTCAGGGAAGGGCTTTCTTT. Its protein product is CASSQELQGRAFF.

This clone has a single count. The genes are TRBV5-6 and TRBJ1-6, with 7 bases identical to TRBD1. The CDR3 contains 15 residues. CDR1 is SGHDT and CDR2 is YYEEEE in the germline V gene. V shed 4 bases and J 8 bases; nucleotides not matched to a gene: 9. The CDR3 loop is CASSVTGLGDSPLHF. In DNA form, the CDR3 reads TGTGCCAGCAGCGTGACAGGGCTTGGCGATTCACCCCTCCACTTT.

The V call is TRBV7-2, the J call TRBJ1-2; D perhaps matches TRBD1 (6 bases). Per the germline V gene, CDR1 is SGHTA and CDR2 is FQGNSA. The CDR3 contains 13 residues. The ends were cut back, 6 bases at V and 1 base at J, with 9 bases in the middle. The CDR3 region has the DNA TGTGCCAGCAGGGCGGACAGTAACTATGGCTACACCTTC. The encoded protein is CASRADSNYGYTF.

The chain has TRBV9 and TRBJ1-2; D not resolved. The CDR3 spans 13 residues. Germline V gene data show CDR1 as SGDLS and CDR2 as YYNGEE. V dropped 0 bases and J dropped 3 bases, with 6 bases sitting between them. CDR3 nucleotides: TGTGCCAGCAGCGTAGACCGGGACTATGGCTACACCTTC. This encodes CASSVDRDYGYTF.

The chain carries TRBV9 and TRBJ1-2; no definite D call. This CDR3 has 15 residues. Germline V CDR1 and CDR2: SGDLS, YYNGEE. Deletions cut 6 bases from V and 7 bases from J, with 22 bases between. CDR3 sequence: CASNLSTGAPVGYTF. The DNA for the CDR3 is TGTGCCAGCAACCTATCGACGGGTGCGCCGGTTGGCTACACCTTC. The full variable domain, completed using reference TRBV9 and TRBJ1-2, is DSGVTQTPKHLITATGQRVTLRCSPRSGDLSVYWYQQSLDQGLQFLIQYYNGEERAKGNILERFSAQQFPDLHSELNLSSLELGDSALYFCASNLSTGAPVGYTFGSGTRLTVV.

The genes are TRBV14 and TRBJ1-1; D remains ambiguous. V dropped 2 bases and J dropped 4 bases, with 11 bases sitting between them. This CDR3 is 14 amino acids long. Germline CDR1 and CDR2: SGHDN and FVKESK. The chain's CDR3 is CASSQYTVRTEAFF. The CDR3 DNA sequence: TGTGCCAGCAGCCAATACACCGTTCGCACTGAAGCTTTCTTT.

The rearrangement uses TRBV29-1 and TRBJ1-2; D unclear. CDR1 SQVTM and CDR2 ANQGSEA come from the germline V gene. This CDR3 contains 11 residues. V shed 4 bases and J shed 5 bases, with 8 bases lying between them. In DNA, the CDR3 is TGCAGCGTTGGGGCGAATTATGGCTACACCTTC. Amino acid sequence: CSVGANYGYTF.

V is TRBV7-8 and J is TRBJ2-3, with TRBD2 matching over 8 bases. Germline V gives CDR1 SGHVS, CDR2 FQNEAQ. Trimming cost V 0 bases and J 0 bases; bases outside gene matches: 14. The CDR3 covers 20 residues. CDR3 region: CASSLAELGGGRTSTDTQYF. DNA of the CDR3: TGTGCCAGCAGCTTAGCGGAATTAGGCGGGGGGCGAACTAGCACAGATACGCAGTATTTT. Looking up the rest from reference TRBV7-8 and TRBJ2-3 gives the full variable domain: GAGVSQSPRYKVAKRGQDVALRCDPISGHVSLFWYQQALGQGPEFLTYFQNEAQLDKSGLPSDRFFAERPEGSVSTLKIQRTQQEDSAVYLCASSLAELGGGRTSTDTQYFGPGTRLTVL.

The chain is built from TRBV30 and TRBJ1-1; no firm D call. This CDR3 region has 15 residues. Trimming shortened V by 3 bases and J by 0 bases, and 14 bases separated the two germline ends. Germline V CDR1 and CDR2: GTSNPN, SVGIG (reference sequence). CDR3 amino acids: CAWRNPWRMNTEAFF. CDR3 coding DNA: TGTGCCTGGAGAAATCCGTGGAGAATGAACACTGAAGCTTTCTTT.

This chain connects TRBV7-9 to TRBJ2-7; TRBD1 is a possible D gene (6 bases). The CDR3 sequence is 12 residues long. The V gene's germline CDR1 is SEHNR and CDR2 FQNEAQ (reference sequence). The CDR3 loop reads CSSSPDRIRQYV. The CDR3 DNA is TGTTCCAGCAGCCCAGACAGGATACGACAGTACGTC.

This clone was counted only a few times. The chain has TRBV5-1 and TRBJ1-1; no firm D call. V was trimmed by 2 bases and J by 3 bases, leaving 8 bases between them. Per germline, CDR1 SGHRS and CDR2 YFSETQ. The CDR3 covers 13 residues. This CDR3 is CASSFDGDTEAFF. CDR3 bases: TGCGCCAGCAGCTTCGACGGGGACACTGAAGCTTTCTTT. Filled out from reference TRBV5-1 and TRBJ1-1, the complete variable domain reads KAGVTQTPRYLIKTRGQQVTLSCSPISGHRSVSWYQQTPGQGLQFLFEYFSETQRNKGNFPGRFSGRQFSNSRSEMNVSTLELGDSALYLCASSFDGDTEAFFGQGTRLTVV.

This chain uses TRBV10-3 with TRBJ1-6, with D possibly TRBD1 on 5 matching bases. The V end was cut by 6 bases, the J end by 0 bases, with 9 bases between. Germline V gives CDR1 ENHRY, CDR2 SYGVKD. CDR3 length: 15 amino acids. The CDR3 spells CAISGGSSYNSPLHF. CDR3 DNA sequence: TGTGCCATCAGCGGGGGGAGCTCCTATAATTCACCCCTCCACTTT.

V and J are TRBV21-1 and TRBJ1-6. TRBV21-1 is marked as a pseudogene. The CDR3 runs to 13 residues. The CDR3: CASSPRLLSPLHF. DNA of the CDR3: TGTGCCAGCAGCCCCCGACTGCTTTCACCCCTCCACTTT.

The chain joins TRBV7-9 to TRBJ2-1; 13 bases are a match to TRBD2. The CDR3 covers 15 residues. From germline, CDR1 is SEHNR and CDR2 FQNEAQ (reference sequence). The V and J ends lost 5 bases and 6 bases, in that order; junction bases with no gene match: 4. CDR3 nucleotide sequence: TGTGCCAGCAGCCTGACTAGCGGGGGGTTCAATGAGCAGTTCTTC. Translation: CASSLTSGGFNEQFF.